A selection of T cell receptor beta chains follows, all from one sample in a study of post-analysis software for immune sequencing data. TCRdb independently ran MiXCR on the PCR reads; one entry per CDR3 protein. The sample contains roughly 400,000 distinct CDR3 sequences, about 39% of which appear only once. Input material: blood. The receptors stem from a girl aged 2-10 years with multiple sclerosis. Both conserved end residues are part of each CDR3. A D gene is named only where the DNA matches it firmly. Clone size is not always given. Where it is, it says once, few, many or a class for expanded clones.

abundance: NA; v_gene: TRBV28; j_gene: TRBJ1-2; d_gene: TRBD1; CDR3nt: TGTGCCGCATTCTTAGGGACAGCCTATGGCTACACCTTC; CDR3aa: CAAFLGTAYGYTF
abundance: few; v_gene: TRBV28; j_gene: TRBJ2-7; d_gene: TRBD1; CDR3nt: TGTGCCAGCAGTTATTACAGGGACAGCGACGAGCAGTACTTC; CDR3aa: CASSYYRDSDEQYF
abundance: NA; v_gene: TRBV6-2/TRBV6-3; j_gene: TRBJ2-1; d_gene: NA; CDR3nt: TGTGCCAGCAGTGGTCCCGCTAGCGCTTCGGCCCTCCATGAGCAGTTCTTC; CDR3aa: CASSGPASASALHEQFF
abundance: few; v_gene: TRBV6-1; j_gene: TRBJ2-3; d_gene: NA; CDR3nt: TGTGCCAGCAGTAAGACCCTCTTCTCGGACCCTCGGGATACGCAGTATTTT; CDR3aa: CASSKTLFSDPRDTQYF
abundance: few; v_gene: TRBV27; j_gene: TRBJ2-7; d_gene: NA; CDR3nt: TGTGCCAGCAGTTTCTTAGGGAAGTTACATAGCGAGCAGTACTTC; CDR3aa: CASSFLGKLHSEQYF
abundance: once; v_gene: TRBV5-1; j_gene: TRBJ2-1; d_gene: TRBD2; CDR3nt: TGCGCCAGCAGACCCCTGACTAGCGGGGGGGCAAGGGAGCAGTTCTTC; CDR3aa: CASRPLTSGGAREQFF
abundance: few; v_gene: TRBV6-6; j_gene: TRBJ2-1; d_gene: TRBD1; CDR3nt: TGTGCCAGCAGTGGGACAGCAGCCTACAATGAGCAGTTCTTC; CDR3aa: CASSGTAAYNEQFF
abundance: few; v_gene: TRBV5-1; j_gene: TRBJ2-7; d_gene: NA; CDR3nt: TGCGCCAGCCGACTCGTGGGATCCTACGAGCAGTACTTC; CDR3aa: CASRLVGSYEQYF
abundance: few; v_gene: TRBV7-3; j_gene: TRBJ2-5; d_gene: NA; CDR3nt: TGTGCCAGCAGCTTAACGGGCCATGGGGAGACCCAGTACTTC; CDR3aa: CASSLTGHGETQYF
abundance: NA; v_gene: TRBV11-1; j_gene: TRBJ1-1; d_gene: NA; CDR3nt: TGTGCCAGCAGCCAACGAAGGCGGGGGACCACTGAAGCTTTCTTT; CDR3aa: CASSQRRRGTTEAFF
abundance: NA; v_gene: TRBV20-1; j_gene: TRBJ2-7; d_gene: NA; CDR3nt: TGCAGTGCTAGAGATCCAGGAGGACATACCTACGAGCAGTACTTC; CDR3aa: CSARDPGGHTYEQYF
abundance: NA; v_gene: TRBV14; j_gene: TRBJ2-3; d_gene: TRBD2; CDR3nt: TGTGCCAGCAGCCAGCTGGTAGCGGGGACACTGTATTTT; CDR3aa: CASSQLVAGTLYF
abundance: NA; v_gene: TRBV29-1; j_gene: TRBJ2-3; d_gene: NA; CDR3nt: TGCAGCGTTGTACGGCTAGCTAGCACAGATACGCAGTATTTT; CDR3aa: CSVVRLASTDTQYF
abundance: NA; v_gene: TRBV6-4; j_gene: TRBJ2-3; d_gene: NA; CDR3nt: TGTGCCAGCAGTGACCTAGCCCCGACGCCAGATACGCAGTATTTT; CDR3aa: CASSDLAPTPDTQYF
abundance: few; v_gene: TRBV7-9; j_gene: TRBJ2-3; d_gene: NA; CDR3nt: TGTGCCAGCAGACCAGGCGGCTCTAGCACAGATACGCAGTATTTT; CDR3aa: CASRPGGSSTDTQYF
abundance: NA; v_gene: TRBV6-5; j_gene: TRBJ2-1; d_gene: TRBD2; CDR3nt: TGTGCCAGCAGTTACATAAACCTACTAGCGGGGAGCCATGAGCAGTTCTTC; CDR3aa: CASSYINLLAGSHEQFF
abundance: NA; v_gene: TRBV5-5; j_gene: TRBJ1-1; d_gene: NA; CDR3nt: TGTACCAGCAGCTTTCCCCCCGGGGCTCTGAACACTGAAGCTTTCTTT; CDR3aa: CTSSFPPGALNTEAFF
abundance: NA; v_gene: TRBV5-5; j_gene: TRBJ1-4; d_gene: NA; CDR3nt: TGTGCCAGCAGCTCCGGGACACCTCCACGGGAAAAACTGTTTTTT; CDR3aa: CASSSGTPPREKLFF
abundance: NA; v_gene: TRBV12-3/TRBV12-4; j_gene: TRBJ2-4; d_gene: NA; CDR3nt: TGTGCCAGCACCTCGGGGGGCTACATTCAGTACTTC; CDR3aa: CASTSGGYIQYF
abundance: NA; v_gene: TRBV4-1; j_gene: TRBJ2-1; d_gene: TRBD2; CDR3nt: TGCGCCAGCATGGGGCCGGGACTAGCGGGTAATGAGCAGTTCTTC; CDR3aa: CASMGPGLAGNEQFF
abundance: NA; v_gene: TRBV6-2/TRBV6-3; j_gene: TRBJ2-1; d_gene: NA; CDR3nt: TGTGCCAGCAGCCGCCTAGGTGTTGCCTACAATGAGCAGTTCTTC; CDR3aa: CASSRLGVAYNEQFF
abundance: NA; v_gene: TRBV3-1; j_gene: TRBJ2-4; d_gene: TRBD2; CDR3nt: TGTGCCAGCGGGAGGGAGGACATTCAGTACTTC; CDR3aa: CASGREDIQYF
abundance: NA; v_gene: TRBV6-2/TRBV6-3; j_gene: TRBJ2-1; d_gene: NA; CDR3nt: TGTGCCAGCAGTTACGTAGGGCATGAGCAGTTCTTC; CDR3aa: CASSYVGHEQFF
abundance: NA; v_gene: TRBV7-8; j_gene: TRBJ1-5; d_gene: NA; CDR3nt: TGTGCCAGCAGCTTAGATAGGGGGTGGGACAATCAGCCCCAGCATTTT; CDR3aa: CASSLDRGWDNQPQHF
abundance: many; v_gene: TRBV10-3; j_gene: TRBJ2-7; d_gene: NA; CDR3nt: TGTGCCACGGCAGGGGGGCCCTACGAGCAGTACTTC; CDR3aa: CATAGGPYEQYF
abundance: NA; v_gene: TRBV5-1; j_gene: TRBJ2-5; d_gene: NA; CDR3nt: TGCGCCAGCAGCTCGAGCGACAGAACTCAAGAGACCCAGTACTTC; CDR3aa: CASSSSDRTQETQYF
abundance: NA; v_gene: TRBV7-2; j_gene: TRBJ2-3; d_gene: TRBD2; CDR3nt: TGTGCCAGCACCTTGACCGGGACTAGGGGCGATACGCAGTATTTT; CDR3aa: CASTLTGTRGDTQYF
abundance: few; v_gene: TRBV12-3/TRBV12-4; j_gene: TRBJ2-1; d_gene: NA; CDR3nt: TGTGCCAGCAGTTTGGCGGGCCGCTTCTCCTACAATGAGCAGTTCTTC; CDR3aa: CASSLAGRFSYNEQFF
abundance: NA; v_gene: TRBV5-1; j_gene: TRBJ2-7; d_gene: TRBD1; CDR3nt: TGCGCCAGCAGCTGGGTAACAGGGGAATACGAGCAGTACTTC; CDR3aa: CASSWVTGEYEQYF
abundance: few; v_gene: TRBV28; j_gene: TRBJ2-7; d_gene: NA; CDR3nt: TGTGCCAGCAGTTTAGCAACGCGGGGTGTCTCCTACGAGCAGTACTTC; CDR3aa: CASSLATRGVSYEQYF
abundance: NA; v_gene: TRBV4-3; j_gene: TRBJ2-1; d_gene: TRBD1; CDR3nt: TGCGCCAGCAGCCGACAGGGGTTCGATGAGCAGTTCTTC; CDR3aa: CASSRQGFDEQFF
abundance: many; v_gene: TRBV12-3/TRBV12-4; j_gene: TRBJ1-6; d_gene: NA; CDR3nt: TGTGCCAGCTCATCGGGCAATTCACCCCTCCACTTT; CDR3aa: CASSSGNSPLHF
abundance: NA; v_gene: TRBV3-1; j_gene: TRBJ1-6; d_gene: NA; CDR3nt: TGTGCCAGCAGAGAATTTGGAAGCTCCTATAATTCACCCCTCCACTTT; CDR3aa: CASREFGSSYNSPLHF
abundance: NA; v_gene: TRBV18; j_gene: TRBJ2-5; d_gene: NA; CDR3nt: TGTGCCAGCTCACCGGGCGGGCGCCTCCAAGAGACCCAGTACTTC; CDR3aa: CASSPGGRLQETQYF
abundance: few; v_gene: TRBV5-1; j_gene: TRBJ1-1; d_gene: NA; CDR3nt: TGCGCCAGCAGCTTTGACCTTAACTTTCCTGAAGCTTTCTTT; CDR3aa: CASSFDLNFPEAFF
abundance: few; v_gene: TRBV29-1; j_gene: TRBJ2-1; d_gene: TRBD2; CDR3nt: TGCAGCGTTGAATCTAGCGGGGGCTACAATGAGCAGTTCTTC; CDR3aa: CSVESSGGYNEQFF
abundance: NA; v_gene: TRBV2; j_gene: TRBJ2-1; d_gene: TRBD2; CDR3nt: TGTGCCAGCAGTAAAGGACTAGCGGGAGGCAATGAGCAGTTCTTC; CDR3aa: CASSKGLAGGNEQFF
abundance: few; v_gene: TRBV12-3/TRBV12-4; j_gene: TRBJ1-6; d_gene: NA; CDR3nt: TGTGCCAGCAGTCCGAACAGGGTGCTTTCACCCCTCCACTTT; CDR3aa: CASSPNRVLSPLHF
abundance: NA; v_gene: TRBV7-2; j_gene: TRBJ2-5; d_gene: NA; CDR3nt: TGTGCCAGCAGCTCTTTTCCCCTAGGGGTGGAGACCCAGTACTTC; CDR3aa: CASSSFPLGVETQYF
abundance: NA; v_gene: TRBV20-1; j_gene: TRBJ2-7; d_gene: TRBD2; CDR3nt: TGCAGTGCTAGTGAGGCTAGCGGGAGTGACGAGCAGTACTTC; CDR3aa: CSASEASGSDEQYF
abundance: NA; v_gene: TRBV6-5; j_gene: TRBJ1-1; d_gene: NA; CDR3nt: TGTGCCAGCAGCCGGGCGGGGGGGCAAGCTTTCTTT; CDR3aa: CASSRAGGQAFF
abundance: once; v_gene: TRBV15; j_gene: TRBJ1-5; d_gene: TRBD1; CDR3nt: TGTGCCACCAGCATTAGGACAGGGGCACTCAATCAGCCCCAGCATTTT; CDR3aa: CATSIRTGALNQPQHF
abundance: NA; v_gene: TRBV10-3; j_gene: TRBJ2-7; d_gene: NA; CDR3nt: TGTGCCATCAGTGGGGGGGAGACCTACGAGCAGTACTTC; CDR3aa: CAISGGETYEQYF
abundance: NA; v_gene: TRBV7-9; j_gene: TRBJ2-4; d_gene: NA; CDR3nt: TGTGCCAGCAGCTTCAATGGGGTAAACATTCAGTACTTC; CDR3aa: CASSFNGVNIQYF
abundance: few; v_gene: TRBV6-5; j_gene: TRBJ1-1; d_gene: TRBD1; CDR3nt: TGTGCCAGCAGTACCCGTTACAGGGGTGAAGCTTTCTTT; CDR3aa: CASSTRYRGEAFF
abundance: many; v_gene: TRBV29-1; j_gene: TRBJ2-3; d_gene: NA; CDR3nt: TGCAGCGTTGTCCCCTTGAGCGGAGGCCCCCGCACAGATACGCAGTATTTT; CDR3aa: CSVVPLSGGPRTDTQYF